The present entry profiles one T cell receptor (beta chain) with its context. The target antigen is unknown. This sample is part of a study of STAT3 mutations in large granular lymphocyte leukemia. Study-level information: Roughly half the longitudinally sequenced T-LGLL patients had canonical STAT3 mutations.

Study outcomes and limitations: TCR clonotype switching after therapy occurred in 6 of 18 patients. Every T-LGLL patient had at least one immunodominant TCRbeta clonotype. Clonal expansion was inferred from other time points because no sample existed at each clone's first appearance.

CDR1 and CDR2 (germline): SGHRS, YFSETQ. V dropped 0 bases and J dropped 5; count of bases not matched to a gene: 4. The CDR3 runs to 15 residues. Generated by immunoSEQ multiplex PCR, the TCRdb table keeps only in-frame clones and is missing some. Of about 42,000 clones detected, about 81% appear once; the ten largest clones hold 0.43%. The sample consisted of PBMCs. The sequence derives from a human donor with T large granular lymphocyte leukemia. Some clones in this sample may be carry-over from other donors' samples. This chain connects TRBV5-1 to TRBJ2-3; 9 nucleotides agree with TRBD1. CDR3 sequence (DNA): TGCGCCAGCAGCTTGGGGGGGACAGGGATAGATACGCAGTATTTT. Its protein is CASSLGGTGIDTQYF.